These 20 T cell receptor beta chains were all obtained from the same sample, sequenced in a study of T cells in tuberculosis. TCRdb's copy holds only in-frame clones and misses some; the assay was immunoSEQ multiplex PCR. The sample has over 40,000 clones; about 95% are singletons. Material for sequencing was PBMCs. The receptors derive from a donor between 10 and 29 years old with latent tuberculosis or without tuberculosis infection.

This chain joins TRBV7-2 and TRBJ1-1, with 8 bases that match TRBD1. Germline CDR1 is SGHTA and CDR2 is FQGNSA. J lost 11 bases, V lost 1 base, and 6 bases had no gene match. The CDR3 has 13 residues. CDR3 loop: CASSLDFQGAAFF. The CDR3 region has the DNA TGTGCCAGCAGCTTAGATTTTCAGGGGGCGGCTTTCTTT.

CDR3 bases: TGTGCCAGCAGCCAGGACAGGCTCACAGATACGCAGTATTTT. It codes for CASSQDRLTDTQYF. The V call is TRBV5-4, the J call TRBJ2-3; 7 positions match TRBD1. V gave up 4 bases and J gave up 2 bases; unmatched junction bases: 4. The CDR3 loop spans 14 amino acids. The germline CDR1 and CDR2 sequences are SGHNT and YYREEE (reference sequence).

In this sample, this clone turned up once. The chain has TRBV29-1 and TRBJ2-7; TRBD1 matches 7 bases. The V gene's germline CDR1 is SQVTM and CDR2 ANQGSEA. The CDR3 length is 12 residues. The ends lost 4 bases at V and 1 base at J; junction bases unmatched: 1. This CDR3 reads CSVGTGSYEQYF. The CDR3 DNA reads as TGCAGCGTTGGGACAGGTTCCTACGAGCAGTACTTC.

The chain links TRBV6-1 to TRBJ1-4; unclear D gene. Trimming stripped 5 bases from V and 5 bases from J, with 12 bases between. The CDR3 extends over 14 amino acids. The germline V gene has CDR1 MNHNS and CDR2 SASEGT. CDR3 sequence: CASSLTTSNEKLFF. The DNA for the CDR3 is TGTGCCAGCAGTCTCACTACCTCGAATGAAAAACTGTTTTTT.

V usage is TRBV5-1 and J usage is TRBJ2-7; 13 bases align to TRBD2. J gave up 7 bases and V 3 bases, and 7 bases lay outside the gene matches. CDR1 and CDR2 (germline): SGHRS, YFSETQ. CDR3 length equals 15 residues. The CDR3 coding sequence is TGCGCCAGCAGCTCGGTAGGACTAGCGGGAGTTGAGCAGTACTTC. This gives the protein CASSSVGLAGVEQYF.

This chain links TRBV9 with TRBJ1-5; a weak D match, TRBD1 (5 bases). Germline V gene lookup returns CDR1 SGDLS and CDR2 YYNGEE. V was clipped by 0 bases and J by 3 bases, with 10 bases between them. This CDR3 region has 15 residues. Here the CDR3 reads CASSVGQTFNQPQHF. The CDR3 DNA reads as TGTGCCAGCAGCGTAGGACAGACCTTCAATCAGCCCCAGCATTTT.

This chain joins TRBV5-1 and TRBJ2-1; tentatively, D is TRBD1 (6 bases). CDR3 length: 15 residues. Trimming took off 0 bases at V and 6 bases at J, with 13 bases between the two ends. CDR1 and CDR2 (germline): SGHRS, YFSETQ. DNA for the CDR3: TGCGCCAGCAGCTTGGTAAGGGGGAGAGGCAATGAGCAGTTCTTC. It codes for CASSLVRGRGNEQFF. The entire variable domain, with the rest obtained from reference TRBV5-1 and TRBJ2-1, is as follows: KAGVTQTPRYLIKTRGQQVTLSCSPISGHRSVSWYQQTPGQGLQFLFEYFSETQRNKGNFPGRFSGRQFSNSRSEMNVSTLELGDSALYLCASSLVRGRGNEQFFGPGTRLTVL.

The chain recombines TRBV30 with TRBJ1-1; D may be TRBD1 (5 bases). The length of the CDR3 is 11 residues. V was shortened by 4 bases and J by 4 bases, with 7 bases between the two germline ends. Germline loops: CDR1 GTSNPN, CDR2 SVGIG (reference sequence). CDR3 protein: CAWNQGTEAFF. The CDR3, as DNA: TGTGCCTGGAACCAGGGCACTGAAGCTTTCTTT. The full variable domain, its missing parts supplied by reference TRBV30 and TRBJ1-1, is SQTIHQWPATLVQPVGSPLSLECTVEGTSNPNLYWYRQAAGRGLQLLFYSVGIGQISSEVPQNLSASRPQDRQFILSSKKLLLSDSGFYLCAWNQGTEAFFGQGTRLTVV.

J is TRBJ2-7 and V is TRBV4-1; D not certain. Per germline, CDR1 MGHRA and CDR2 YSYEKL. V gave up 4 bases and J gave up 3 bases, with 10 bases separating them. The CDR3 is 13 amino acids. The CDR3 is CASSPLGSYEQYF. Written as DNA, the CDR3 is TGCGCCAGCAGCCCCCTGGGCAGCTACGAGCAGTACTTC.

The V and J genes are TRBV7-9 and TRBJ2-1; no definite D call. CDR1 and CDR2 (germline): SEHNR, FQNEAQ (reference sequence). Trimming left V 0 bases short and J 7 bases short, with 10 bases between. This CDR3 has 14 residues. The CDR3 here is CASSLAKTTNEQFF. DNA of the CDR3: TGTGCCAGCAGCTTAGCGAAGACAACTAATGAGCAGTTCTTC. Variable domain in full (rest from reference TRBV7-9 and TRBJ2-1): DTGVSQNPRHKITKRGQNVTFRCDPISEHNRLYWYRQTLGQGPEFLTYFQNEAQLEKSRLLSDRFSAERPKGSFSTLEIQRTEQGDSAMYLCASSLAKTTNEQFFGPGTRLTVL.

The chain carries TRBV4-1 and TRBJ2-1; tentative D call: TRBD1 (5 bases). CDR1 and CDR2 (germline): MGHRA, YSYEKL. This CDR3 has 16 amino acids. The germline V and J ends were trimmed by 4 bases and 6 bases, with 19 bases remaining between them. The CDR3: CASSLEPGSAVNEQFF. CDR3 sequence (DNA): TGCGCCAGCAGCCTAGAACCAGGGTCGGCGGTCAATGAGCAGTTCTTC.

The CDR3, as DNA: TGTGCCAGTAGCCCCGGACAGGGCCTAGGGGAGACCCAGTACTTC. It codes for CASSPGQGLGETQYF. V and J are TRBV19 and TRBJ2-5, with 8 bases lining up with TRBD1. Germline lookup yields CDR1 LNHDA and CDR2 SQIVND (reference sequence). Trimming removed 6 bases from V and 5 bases from J; junction bases left unmatched: 11. The CDR3 length is 15 residues.

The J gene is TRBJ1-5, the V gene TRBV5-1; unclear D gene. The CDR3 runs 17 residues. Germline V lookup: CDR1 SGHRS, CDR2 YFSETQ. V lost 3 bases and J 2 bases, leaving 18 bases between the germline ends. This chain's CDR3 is CASSSPRLGRGNQPQHF. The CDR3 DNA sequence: TGCGCCAGCAGCTCCCCTAGGCTTGGTAGAGGCAATCAGCCCCAGCATTTT.

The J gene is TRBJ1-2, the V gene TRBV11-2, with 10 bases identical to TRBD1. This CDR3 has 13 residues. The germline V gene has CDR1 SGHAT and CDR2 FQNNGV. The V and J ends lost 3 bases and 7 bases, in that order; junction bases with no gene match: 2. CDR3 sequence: CASSLGTGVGYTF. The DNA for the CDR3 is TGTGCCAGCAGCTTGGGGACAGGGGTTGGCTACACCTTC. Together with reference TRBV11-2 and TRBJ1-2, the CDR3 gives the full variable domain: EAGVAQSPRYKIIEKRQSVAFWCNPISGHATLYWYQQILGQGPKLLIQFQNNGVVDDSQLPKDRFSAERLKGVDSTLKIQPAKLEDSAVYLCASSLGTGVGYTFGSGTRLTVV.

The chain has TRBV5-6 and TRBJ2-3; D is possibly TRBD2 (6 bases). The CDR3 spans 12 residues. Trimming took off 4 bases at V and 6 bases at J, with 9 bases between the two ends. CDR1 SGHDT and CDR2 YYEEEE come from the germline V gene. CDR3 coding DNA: TGTGCCAGCAGCCGCCTAGCGGATACGCAGTATTTT. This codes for CASSRLADTQYF. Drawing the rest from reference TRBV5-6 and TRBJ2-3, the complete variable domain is DAGVTQSPTHLIKTRGQQVTLRCSPKSGHDTVSWYQQALGQGPQFIFQYYEEEERQRGNFPDRFSGHQFPNYSSELNVNALLLGDSALYLCASSRLADTQYFGPGTRLTVL.

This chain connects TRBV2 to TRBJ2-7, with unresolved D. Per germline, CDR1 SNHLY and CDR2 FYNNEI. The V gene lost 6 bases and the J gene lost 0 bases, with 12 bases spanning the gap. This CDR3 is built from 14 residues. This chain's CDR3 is CASSPARYSYEQYF. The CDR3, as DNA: TGTGCCAGCAGCCCCGCACGGTACTCCTACGAGCAGTACTTC.

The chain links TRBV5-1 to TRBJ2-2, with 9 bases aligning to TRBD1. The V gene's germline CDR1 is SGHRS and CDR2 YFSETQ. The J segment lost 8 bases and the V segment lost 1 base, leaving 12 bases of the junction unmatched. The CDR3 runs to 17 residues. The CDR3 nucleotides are TGCGCCAGCAGCTTGCCCTTGGGACAGGGCAGGGTAGGGGAGCTGTTTTTT. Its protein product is CASSLPLGQGRVGELFF.

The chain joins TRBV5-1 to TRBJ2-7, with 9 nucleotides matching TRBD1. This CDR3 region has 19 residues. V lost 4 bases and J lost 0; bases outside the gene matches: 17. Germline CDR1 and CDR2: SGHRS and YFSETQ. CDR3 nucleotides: TGCGCCAGCAGCCCCCGAAGGGGACAGGGTTATTCGATCTCCTACGAGCAGTACTTC. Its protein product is CASSPRRGQGYSISYEQYF. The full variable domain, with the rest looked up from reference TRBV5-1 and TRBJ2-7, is KAGVTQTPRYLIKTRGQQVTLSCSPISGHRSVSWYQQTPGQGLQFLFEYFSETQRNKGNFPGRFSGRQFSNSRSEMNVSTLELGDSALYLCASSPRRGQGYSISYEQYFGPGTRLTVT.

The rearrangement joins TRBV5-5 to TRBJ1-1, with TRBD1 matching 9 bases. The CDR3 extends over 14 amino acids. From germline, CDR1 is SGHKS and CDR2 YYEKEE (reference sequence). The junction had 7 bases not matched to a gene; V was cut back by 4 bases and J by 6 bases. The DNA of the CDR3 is TGTGCCAGCAGCCTAGGGACAGGGCGGGCTGAAGCTTTCTTT. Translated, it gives CASSLGTGRAEAFF.

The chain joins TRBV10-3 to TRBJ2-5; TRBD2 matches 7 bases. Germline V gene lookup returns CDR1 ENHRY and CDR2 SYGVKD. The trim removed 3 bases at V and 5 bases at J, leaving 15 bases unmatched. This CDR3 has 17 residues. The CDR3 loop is CAISDLGRAPRGETQYF. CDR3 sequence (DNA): TGTGCCATCAGTGATTTGGGGAGGGCCCCGAGGGGTGAGACCCAGTACTTC.